The entry below gives a single T cell receptor (beta chain) sequence along with its context. The CDR3 is 13 residues long. The germline V and J ends were trimmed by 4 bases and 3 bases, with 7 bases remaining between them. Germline lookup yields CDR1 SEHNR and CDR2 FQNEAQ (reference sequence). The data were produced by immunoSEQ multiplex PCR, yet TCRdb's version contains in-frame clones alone and is incomplete. The sample yields 55,000 to 75,000 clones, about 86% seen once. The entry originates in a study of blood T cell repertoires in COVID-19. Study information: Sites in the United States, Italy and Spain provided acute and convalescent COVID-19 samples.

The chain combines TRBV7-9 with TRBJ1-5, with D possibly being TRBD1 (5 bases). The TCR comes from a man older than 75 with COVID-19, enrolled during active disease. Sequencing was carried out using peripheral blood. The CDR3 loop reads CASSWGDNQPQHF. The CDR3 DNA reads TGTGCCAGCAGCTGGGGGGACAATCAGCCCCAGCATTTT. Full variable domain (rest looked up from reference TRBV7-9 and TRBJ1-5): DTGVSQNPRHKITKRGQNVTFRCDPISEHNRLYWYRQTLGQGPEFLTYFQNEAQLEKSRLLSDRFSAERPKGSFSTLEIQRTEQGDSAMYLCASSWGDNQPQHFGDGTRLSIL.